Listed here are 18 T cell receptor beta chains from one sample, sequenced in a study of immune heterogeneity within non-small cell lung tumors. At 550 to 600 ng per sample, bulk tumor genomic DNA provided the template. Multiple widely separated biopsies were taken from each primary tumor at surgery. Patients with untreated, newly diagnosed non-small cell lung cancer underwent curative surgery. The authors amplified TCR beta CDR3 by multiplex PCR with 32 V and 13 J primers. Via MiXCR, TCRdb re-called the multiplex PCR reads, giving one row per CDR3 protein. The sample carries approximately 3,000 distinct CDR3 sequences, roughly 21% recorded once. The sequenced sample was lung tumor tissue. The origin of the receptors is a man between 60 and 70 years old with non-small cell lung cancer.

A word on this clonotype: A clone one base away is much larger, so this may be a read error. The chain employs TRBV30 and TRBJ2-5; D might be TRBD2 (6 bases). Trimming took off 2 bases at V and 1 base at J, with 8 bases between the two ends. The CDR3 extends over 13 amino acids. Looked up from germline, CDR1 is GTSNPN and CDR2 is SVGIG (reference sequence). CDR3 DNA sequence: TGTGCCTGGAGTCGGGGGATCCAAGAGACCCAGTACTTC. Translated: CAWSRGIQETQYF.

In its sample, this clonotype is medium-sized. The chain joins TRBV5-1 to TRBJ2-4; 11 nucleotides agree with TRBD1. J gave up 0 bases and V 5 bases, and 13 bases lay outside the gene matches. The V gene's germline CDR1 is SGHRS and CDR2 YFSETQ. CDR3 size: 19 residues. The CDR3 region has the DNA TGCGCCAGCAGAGCGGGCCCTGGACAGGGGGCGAAAGCCAAAAACATTCAGTACTTC. Residues: CASRAGPGQGAKAKNIQYF.

In the case of this clonotype: A read error is possible here, since a much larger clone lies one base away. The chain recombines TRBV7-7 with TRBJ1-4; 9 nucleotides match TRBD1. The CDR3 has 18 amino acids. Germline CDR1 and CDR2: SSHAT and FNYEAQ (reference sequence). The CDR3 DNA sequence: TGTGCTAGCAGCCAAAACTTCCCGGGACAGGGATACAATGAAAAACTGTTTTTT. It translates to CASSQNFPGQGYNEKLFF. The full variable domain, rest sourced from reference TRBV7-7 and TRBJ1-4, is GAGVSQSPRYKVTKRGQDVTLRCDPISSHATLYWYQQALGQGPEFLTYFNYEAQPDKSGLPSDRFSAERPEGSISTLTIQRTEQRDSAMYRCASSQNFPGQGYNEKLFFGSGTQLSVL.

By sample fraction, this clonotype is medium-sized (0.01 to 0.1%). The rearrangement links TRBV27 to TRBJ2-7; the match to TRBD2 covers 7 bases. CDR1 is MNHEY, CDR2 SMNVEV, per germline (reference sequence). The J segment lost 3 bases and the V segment lost 3 bases, leaving 5 bases of the junction unmatched. CDR3 length: 14 amino acids. The CDR3 reads CASSLRSGIYEQYF. The CDR3 DNA reads as TGTGCCAGCAGTTTGCGGAGCGGGATCTACGAGCAGTACTTC.

This clonotype rates as medium-sized (0.01 to 0.1%). The chain links TRBV4-1 to TRBJ1-1, with TRBD1 matching 7 bases. The CDR3 has 15 amino acids. V was pared by 4 bases and J by 1 base, with 6 bases of the junction left unmatched. Germline V CDR1 and CDR2: MGHRA, YSYEKL. The CDR3 DNA reads TGCGCCAGCAGCCGCACAGGGGACGCGAACACTGAAGCTTTCTTT. This gives the protein CASSRTGDANTEAFF.

In this sample, this clonotype turned up a few times. The J gene is TRBJ2-5, the V gene TRBV19, with D tentatively TRBD1 (7 bases). Trimming cost V 4 bases and J 5 bases, with 17 bases left between them. The CDR3 is 15 residues long. The V gene's germline CDR1 is LNHDA and CDR2 SQIVND (reference sequence). The chain's CDR3 is CASSTLQGRMETQYF. The DNA for the CDR3 is TGTGCCAGTAGTACGTTACAGGGGAGGATGGAGACCCAGTACTTC.

Remarks on this clonotype: One base away lies a much larger clone, so this may be a sequencing read error. V gene TRBV7-9 combines with J gene TRBJ1-5, with D perhaps TRBD1 (5 bases). The CDR3 is made up of 12 amino acids. Germline V gene lookup returns CDR1 SEHNR and CDR2 FQNEAQ (reference sequence). The CDR3 nucleotides are TGTGCCAGCAGCCGACAGAATCAGCCCCATCATTTT. It specifies CASSRQNQPHHF.

Turning to this clonotype: A much bigger clone sits one base away, suggesting this may be a read error. DNA for the CDR3: TGTGCCAGCAGTCACCAGGTGAGTAGGGGGGAGCTGTTTTTT. It specifies CASSHQVSRGELFF. V and J are TRBV28 and TRBJ2-2; D not resolved. This CDR3 is built from 14 residues. V lost 5 bases, J lost 8 bases, and 15 bases lay in between. Per the germline V gene, CDR1 is MDHEN and CDR2 is SYDVKM.

This clonotype rates as medium-sized (0.01 to 0.1%). This sequence joins TRBV6-1 and TRBJ1-4; TRBD1 matches 7 bases. The germline gives CDR1 MNHNS, CDR2 SASEGT. Losses at the gene ends were 7 bases for V and 7 bases for J; bases not matched to a gene: 3. The CDR3 has 12 amino acids. The CDR3 nucleotides are TGTGCCAGCAAAGGGGGCGTTGAAAAACTGTTTTTT. Its translation is CASKGGVEKLFF.

On this clonotype itself: A junction end diverges from the germline sequence, so it may reflect a read error. The J gene is TRBJ2-1, the V gene TRBV28, with a possible D match to TRBD2 (6 bases). Germline-derived CDR1 and CDR2 are MDHEN and SYDVKM. There are 13 residues in the CDR3. CDR3 nucleotide sequence: TGTGCCAGAAGTTCCCTAACGGGAGATGAGCAGTTCTTC. This sequence encodes CARSSLTGDEQFF. Looking up the rest from reference TRBV28 and TRBJ2-1 gives the full variable domain: DVKVTQSSRYLVKRTGEKVFLECVQDMDHENMFWYRQDPGLGLRLIYFSYDVKMKEKGDIPEGYSVSREKKERFSLILESASTNQTSMYLCARSSLTGDEQFFGPGTRLTVL.

Within the sample, this clonotype is medium-sized. This chain uses TRBV6-5 with TRBJ2-3; D is unresolved. The CDR3 is 14 amino acids. From germline, CDR1 is MNHEY and CDR2 SVGAGI. The ends were cut back, 2 bases at V and 2 bases at J, with 8 bases in the middle. CDR3 DNA: TGTGCCAGCAGTTACCAGTATAACACAGATACGCAGTATTTT. Its protein is CASSYQYNTDTQYF.

As regards this clonotype: A much larger clone lies one base from this, so it may be a read error. The rearrangement links TRBV5-1 to TRBJ1-4, with D unresolved. The V gene lost 5 bases and the J gene lost 5 bases, with 10 bases spanning the gap. This CDR3 is built from 13 residues. Germline-derived CDR1 and CDR2 are SGHRS and YFSETQ. This chain's CDR3 is CASRAYGNEKLFF. The CDR3 coding sequence is TGCGCCAGCAGGGCTTACGGAAATGAAAAACTGTTTTTT. Full variable domain (missing parts from reference TRBV5-1 and TRBJ1-4): KAGVTQTPRYLIKTRGQQVTLSCSPISGHRSVSWYQQTPGQGLQFLFEYFSETQRNKGNFPGRFSGRQFSNSRSEMNVSTLELGDSALYLCASRAYGNEKLFFGSGTQLSVL.

Note on this clonotype: An end of the junction does not agree with germline; a read error may underlie this. V gene TRBV29-1 combines with J gene TRBJ2-5, with a weak D call TRBD2 (6 bases). The CDR3 spans 13 residues. Germline values: CDR1 SQVTM, CDR2 ANQGSEA. The CDR3: CSVGAGYQEIQYF. DNA for the CDR3: TGCAGCGTTGGAGCGGGCTACCAAGAGATCCAGTACTTC.

Relative to its sample, this clonotype is medium-sized. The V call is TRBV6-1, the J call TRBJ1-2, with D possibly being TRBD1 (6 bases). The germline V gene encodes CDR1 MNHNS and CDR2 SASEGT. Trimming removed 6 bases from V and 4 bases from J, with 15 bases in between. The CDR3 is 14 residues long. CDR3 protein: CASRDRTTIYGYTF. CDR3 in DNA: TGTGCCAGCAGAGACAGGACGACTATCTATGGCTACACCTTC.

By share, this clonotype counts as medium-sized. The chain employs TRBV20-1 and TRBJ1-2; D gene uncertain. The CDR3 totals 12 residues. The germline V gene encodes CDR1 DFQATT and CDR2 SNEGSKA (reference sequence). The germline V and J ends were trimmed by 5 bases and 5 bases, with 12 bases remaining between them. The CDR3 coding sequence is TGCAGTGCTCTCAATGATCGGTATGGCTACACCTTC. Protein product: CSALNDRYGYTF.

Concerning this clonotype itself: A much larger clone differs from this one at a single base, so this may be a read error. This sequence joins TRBV3-1 and TRBJ2-1; 8 positions agree with TRBD2. The CDR3 extends over 17 amino acids. The ends lost 4 bases at V and 6 bases at J; junction bases unmatched: 14. Germline lookup yields CDR1 LGHDT and CDR2 YNNKEL (reference sequence). This CDR3 reads CASSRGIGTRGTNEQFF. The CDR3 DNA is TGTGCCAGCAGCCGCGGGATTGGGACTAGAGGGACCAATGAGCAGTTCTTC.

As concerns this clonotype: Sequence at one end of the junction differs from germline and may be a read error. The J gene is TRBJ2-7, the V gene TRBV7-6; no clear D. The germline V gene encodes CDR1 SGHVS and CDR2 FNYEAQ. This CDR3 has 15 amino acids. This CDR3 is CAGSAADDNTYEQYF. CDR3 bases: TGTGCCGGCAGCGCCGCGGATGACAACACCTACGAGCAGTACTTC. Full variable domain (missing parts from reference TRBV7-6 and TRBJ2-7): GAGVSQSPRYKVTKRGQDVALRCDPISGHVSLYWYRQALGQGPEFLTYFNYEAQQDKSGLPNDRFSAERPEGSISTLTIQRTEQRDSAMYRCAGSAADDNTYEQYFGPGTRLTVT.

As concerns this clonotype: With a much larger clone just one base away, this may be a read error. J is TRBJ2-1 and V is TRBV9, with TRBD2 as a possible D gene (6 bases). Germline V CDR1 and CDR2: SGDLS, YYNGEE. CDR3 length equals 17 residues. In DNA, the CDR3 is TGTGCCAGCAGCGGTGGGCCCTCCGGGAGCTCCTACATTGAGCAGTTCTTC. This encodes CASSGGPSGSSYIEQFF.